The clone carrying this TCR beta chain was seen more than once but under ten times. This record comes from a study of T-cell memory formation after mild COVID-19. Overall study: Largely, the TCR clusters proved donor specific.

In TCRdb, the 5' RACE reads were re-called with MiXCR into one record per CDR3 protein. The sample includes approximately 400,000 distinct CDR3 sequences, about 24% of them seen just once. There are 17 residues in the CDR3. V shed 4 bases and J 6 bases; nucleotides not matched to a gene: 8. Germline-derived CDR1 and CDR2 are MNHEY and SMNVEV (reference sequence). The sequenced sample consisted of PBMCs or a T cell subset sorted from them (not recorded which). The chain is built from TRBV27 and TRBJ2-1; 14 bases map to TRBD2. The sequence was obtained from an adult woman who had mild COVID-19 (a few samples of this study predate the infection). Cell type and time point are not known. CDR3 sequence (DNA): TGTGCCAGCAGTTCCCCTCGGACTAGCGGGAGGATCAATGAGCAGTTCTTC. It specifies CASSSPRTSGRINEQFF.